Following are 17 T cell receptor beta chains from one sample sequenced in a study of tumor-infiltrating lymphocytes in oesophageal squamous cell carcinoma. Using its own MiXCR run on the PCR reads, TCRdb lists one record per CDR3 protein. Among fewer than 20,000 distinct CDR3 sequences, about 54% were seen once, and the ten largest hold approximately 34%. Source material: esophageal tumor tissue. The origin of the receptors is a female donor with esophageal squamous cell carcinoma.

This chain connects TRBV6-5 to TRBJ2-3, with TRBD2 matching 13 bases. The CDR3 is 15 amino acids. Germline CDR1 reads MNHEY; CDR2 reads SVGAGI. With V trimmed by 5 bases and J by 7 bases, 6 bases remained unmatched. CDR3 coding DNA: TGTGCCAGCAGTCCCAGGACTAGCGGGAGTCATACGCAGTATTTT. The encoded protein is CASSPRTSGSHTQYF.

This clonotype has at least ten counts. A much larger clone sits a single nucleotide away, making a read error possible. The CDR3: CASRGQGAREGNEQYF. The CDR3 nucleotides read TGTGCCAGCAGGGGACAGGGGGCGCGGGAGGGGAATGAGCAGTACTTC. This chain joins TRBV7-9 and TRBJ2-5, with 12 bases fitting TRBD1. The V gene's germline CDR1 is SEHNR and CDR2 FQNEAQ (reference sequence). The CDR3 contains 16 residues. J lost 11 bases, V lost 6 bases, and 16 bases had no gene match.

Only a few counts were recorded for this clonotype. The chain has TRBV7-3 and TRBJ2-1; tentatively, D is TRBD2 (5 bases). Trimming removed 2 bases from V and 0 bases from J, with 8 bases in between. Germline V gene lookup returns CDR1 SGHTA and CDR2 FQGTGA. The CDR3 runs to 15 residues. The DNA for the CDR3 is TGTGCCAGCAGCTTAGACTACAGCTCCTACAATGAGCAGTTCTTC. It is translated as CASSLDYSSYNEQFF.

V and J are TRBV6-2 or TRBV6-3 and TRBJ2-5, with D possibly matching TRBD2 (6 bases). The assigned J gene may be wrong: the sequence end matches TRBJ2-1 better. Germline CDR1 is MNHEY and CDR2 is SVGEGT. The CDR3 has 14 amino acids. This CDR3 is CASSDGGYGNEQFF. In nucleotides, the CDR3 is TGTGCCAGCAGTGATGGAGGGTACGGCAATGAGCAGTTCTTC.

Comments on this clonotype: One end of the junction fails to match germline, which may point to a read error. This rearrangement joins TRBV7-6 to TRBJ2-5; D not certain. TRBJ2-7 matches the DNA end more closely, so the J call is doubtful. There are 13 residues in the CDR3. Germline assignment: CDR1 SGHVS and CDR2 FNYEAQ. CDR3 nucleotides: TGTGCTAGCAGCTTTCCTACTTCCGACGAGCAGTACTTC. Its translation is CASSFPTSDEQYF.

This clonotype occurred once. The V call is TRBV24-1, the J call TRBJ2-1; D not certain. The J call may not be correct, given that the DNA end is closer to TRBJ1-2. This CDR3 region has 14 residues. Germline CDR1 reads KGHDR; CDR2 reads SFDVKD. CDR3 residues: CATSGSDWELGYTF. The CDR3 DNA sequence: TGTGCCACCAGTGGCTCCGACTGGGAATTGGGCTACACCTTC.

This clonotype is labeled as medium-sized (0.01 to 0.1%). The rearrangement joins TRBV12-3 or TRBV12-4 to TRBJ2-1; D may be TRBD1 (5 bases). There are 16 residues in the CDR3. Trimming removed 5 bases at V and 7 bases at J, with 21 bases between. The CDR3 reads CASSLRLRTPRNEQFF. The CDR3 DNA reads TGTGCCAGCAGTCTAAGGCTACGGACACCTAGGAATGAGCAGTTCTTC.

The V and J genes are TRBV7-6 and TRBJ1-1; possibly TRBD1 for D (5 bases). The J call may be wrong; the DNA end is better matched by TRBJ2-2. The germline V gene has CDR1 SGHVS and CDR2 FNYEAQ. CDR3 length: 16 residues. The CDR3 nucleotides are TGTGCCAGCAGCTTAGATCAGGGCGCGAACACCGGGGAGCTGTTTTTT. Translation: CASSLDQGANTGELFF.

This clonotype was counted ten times or more. This CDR3 is missing its conserved last phenylalanine or tryptophan, likely due to a read error. Because the CDR3's place on the DNA is in doubt, the DNA is left out and the CDR3 is given as listed by TCRdb. This rearrangement joins TRBV28 to TRBJ2-7; the table's D call, TRBD1, was not checked against the DNA. Per the germline V gene, CDR1 is MDHEN and CDR2 is SYDVKM. Including both end residues, the CDR3 is 16 amino acids long. This CDR3 is CASSLLQAFYGYTFGS.

This clonotype was counted at least ten times. The chain links TRBV5-1 to TRBJ2-6; tentatively, D is TRBD1 (5 bases). Trimming left V 0 bases short and J 0 bases short, with 13 bases between. Per the germline V gene, CDR1 is SGHRS and CDR2 is YFSETQ. There are 18 residues in the CDR3. CDR3 sequence reads: CASSLVTGPSSGANVLTF. CDR3 nucleotides: TGCGCCAGCAGCTTGGTTACAGGCCCCAGCTCTGGGGCCAACGTCCTGACTTTC.

V is TRBV7-2 and J is TRBJ2-3; TRBD2 is a possible D gene (6 bases). The CDR3 loop spans 16 amino acids. The germline gives CDR1 SGHTA, CDR2 FQGNSA. Deletions cut 1 base from V and 1 base from J, with 12 bases between. CDR3 sequence: CASSLVAGYGTDTQYF. In DNA, the CDR3 is TGTGCCAGCAGCTTAGTGGCGGGGTATGGCACAGATACGCAGTATTTT.

This clonotype occurred once. The rearrangement joins TRBV6-6 to TRBJ1-1, with 8 bases lining up with TRBD1. TRBJ1-3 matches the DNA end more closely, so the J call is doubtful. Germline V lookup: CDR1 MNHNY, CDR2 SVGAGI (reference sequence). The CDR3 is made up of 18 amino acids. The chain's CDR3 is CASSLNDDRGEAGNTIYF. The CDR3 DNA reads as TGTGCCAGCAGTCTCAACGACGACAGGGGTGAGGCTGGAAACACCATATATTTT.

This chain joins TRBV7-6 and TRBJ2-3, with TRBD2 as a possible D gene (6 bases). Trimming took off 4 bases at V and 0 bases at J, with 11 bases between the two ends. The CDR3 is made up of 15 amino acids. Germline V gene data show CDR1 as SGHVS and CDR2 as FNYEAQ. The CDR3 nucleotides are TGTGCCAGCAGCTCACCTGGACTAAGCACAGATACGCAGTATTTT. It codes for CASSSPGLSTDTQYF.

V and J are TRBV7-4 and TRBJ2-1; TRBD2 matches at 11 bases. The germline V gene encodes CDR1 SGHVT and CDR2 SQSDAQ. Germline trimming cut 3 bases from V and 9 bases from J; bases unmatched to any gene: 7. The CDR3 is 15 amino acids. The CDR3 loop is CASSFPTSGVGEQFF. For the CDR3, the DNA is TGTGCCAGCAGCTTCCCGACTAGCGGGGTCGGTGAGCAGTTCTTC.

Many counts were recorded for this clonotype. V usage is TRBV7-2 and J usage is TRBJ2-4, with 15 bases aligning to TRBD2. The CDR3 totals 18 residues. Germline lookup yields CDR1 SGHTA and CDR2 FQGNSA. The trim removed 4 bases at V and 1 base at J, leaving 5 bases unmatched. CDR3 DNA: TGTGCCAGCAGCTCAGGACTAGCGGGAGGGTGGGCCAAAAACATTCAGTACTTC. This translates into CASSSGLAGGWAKNIQYF.

Details on this clonotype: Because the CDR3 is missing its conserved closing phenylalanine or tryptophan, this is likely a read error. The DNA is omitted, as the CDR3 cannot be located on it reliably, and the CDR3 follows TCRdb's listing. V usage is TRBV7-6 and J usage is TRBJ2-6; TRBD1 is taken as the D call from the table, unchecked against the DNA. The CDR3 comprises 19 residues, both ends counted. CDR1 is SGHVS and CDR2 is FNYEAQ in the germline V gene. The CDR3 is CASSLVTGTGIPYEQYFGP.

CDR3 region: CASSSPYETQYF. The CDR3 nucleotides are TGTGCCAGCAGCTCTCCTTACGAGACCCAGTACTTC. The chain joins TRBV5-4 to TRBJ2-5; D is ambiguous. With 3 bases removed from V and 5 bases from J, the gap between germline ends came to 8 bases. Per the germline V gene, CDR1 is SGHNT and CDR2 is YYREEE (reference sequence). The CDR3 is 12 amino acids.